The present TCR beta chain was sequenced within a study of human T cells and chemical hapten exposure. Each CDR3 protein gets one entry after TCRdb re-called the RACE reads with MiXCR. Of tens of thousands of distinct CDR3 sequences listed, 7% to 10% are singletons. Specified time point: patch test 1, 2 weeks after DPC sensitization. Treatment: therapeutic diphenylcyclopropenone sensitization with weekly scalp DPC. Study-level findings and limits: Once DPC sensitization occurred, TCRs above 1 in 1000 frequency showed no change.

V lost 1 base, J lost 0 bases, and 15 bases lay in between. Germline-derived CDR1 and CDR2 are LGHNT and FRNRAP. This CDR3 has 17 amino acids. This clonotype was counted many times. No antigen is known for it. This TCR was recovered from a woman aged 40 to 50 with alopecia areata. Some clones in this sample may be carry-over from other donors' samples. The rearrangement joins TRBV12-5 to TRBJ1-1; D not resolved. This specimen was whole blood, taken in connection with sensitization to the hapten diphenylcyclopropenone (DPC). CDR3 nucleotides: TGTGCTAGTGGTTTGGGAACAAAAGGAGACCTGAACACTGAAGCTTTCTTT. Translated: CASGLGTKGDLNTEAFF.